In this sample, the clone carrying this T cell receptor (beta chain) turned up a few times. What it recognizes is unknown. The data stem from a study of T cells in Graves' hyperthyroidism and ophthalmopathy. Regarding the study as a whole: Blood held most thyroid clonotypes expanded above 0.001 frequency.

The CDR3 covers 13 residues. Trimming left V 5 bases short and J 8 bases short, with 15 bases between. Germline CDR1 reads MNHNS; CDR2 reads SASEGT. Amplified regions were TCR beta CDR3 sequences from RNA transcripts. RT-PCR in the first round (using the HTBI primer set) targeted the TCR CDR3. TCRdb re-analysed the multiplex PCR reads in MiXCR, keeping a single row per CDR3 protein. The sample consists of roughly 740,000 distinct CDR3 sequences, roughly 17% of them appearing once. V usage is TRBV6-1 and J usage is TRBJ1-2, with TRBD1 as a possible D gene (5 bases). Sequencing was carried out using blood. This sequence was found in a man in his late teens or twenties with Graves' hyperthyroidism. The CDR3 sequence is CASSSQTALGYTF. CDR3 coding DNA: TGTGCCAGCAGTAGCCAGACAGCGCTAGGCTACACCTTC.